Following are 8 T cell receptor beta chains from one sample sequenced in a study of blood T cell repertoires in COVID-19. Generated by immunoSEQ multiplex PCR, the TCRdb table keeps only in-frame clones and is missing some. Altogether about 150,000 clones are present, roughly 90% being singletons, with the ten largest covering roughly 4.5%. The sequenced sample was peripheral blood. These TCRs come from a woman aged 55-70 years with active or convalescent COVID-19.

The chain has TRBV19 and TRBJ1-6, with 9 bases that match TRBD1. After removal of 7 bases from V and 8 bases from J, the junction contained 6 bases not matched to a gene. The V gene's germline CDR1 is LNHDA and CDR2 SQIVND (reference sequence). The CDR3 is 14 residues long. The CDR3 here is CASNKQGADSPLHF. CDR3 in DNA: TGTGCCAGTAATAAACAGGGGGCAGATTCACCCCTCCACTTT.

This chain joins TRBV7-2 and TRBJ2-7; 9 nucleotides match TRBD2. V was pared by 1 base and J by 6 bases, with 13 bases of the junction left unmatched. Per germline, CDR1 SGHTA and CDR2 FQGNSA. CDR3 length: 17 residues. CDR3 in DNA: TGTGCCAGCAGCTTAGGGTCCCTGCGGGGGGGGCCTGGCGAGCAGTACTTC. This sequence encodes CASSLGSLRGGPGEQYF.

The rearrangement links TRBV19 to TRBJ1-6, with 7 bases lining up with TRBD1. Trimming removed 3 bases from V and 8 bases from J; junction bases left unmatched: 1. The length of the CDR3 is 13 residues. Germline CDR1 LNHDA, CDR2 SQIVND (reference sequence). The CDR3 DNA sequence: TGTGCCAGTAGTATCACAGGGGATTCACCCCTCCACTTT. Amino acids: CASSITGDSPLHF.

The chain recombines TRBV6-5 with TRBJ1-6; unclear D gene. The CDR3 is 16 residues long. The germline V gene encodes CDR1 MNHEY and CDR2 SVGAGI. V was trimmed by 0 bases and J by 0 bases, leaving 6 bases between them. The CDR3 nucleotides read TGTGCCAGCAGTTACTCCGGTGACTCCTATAATTCACCCCTCCACTTT. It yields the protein CASSYSGDSYNSPLHF.

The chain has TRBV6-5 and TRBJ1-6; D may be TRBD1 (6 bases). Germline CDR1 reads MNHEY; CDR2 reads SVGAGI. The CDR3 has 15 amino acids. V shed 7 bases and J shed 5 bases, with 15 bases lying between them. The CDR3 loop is CASKAPAGDNSPLHF. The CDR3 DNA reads TGTGCCAGCAAGGCCCCAGCAGGGGATAATTCACCCCTCCACTTT.

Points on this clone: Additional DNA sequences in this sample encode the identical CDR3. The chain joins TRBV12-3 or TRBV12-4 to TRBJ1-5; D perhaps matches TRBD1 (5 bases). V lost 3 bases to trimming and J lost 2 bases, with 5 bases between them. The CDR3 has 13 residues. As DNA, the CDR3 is TGTGCCAGCAGTTTGACAGGCAATCAGCCCCAGCATTTT. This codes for CASSLTGNQPQHF.

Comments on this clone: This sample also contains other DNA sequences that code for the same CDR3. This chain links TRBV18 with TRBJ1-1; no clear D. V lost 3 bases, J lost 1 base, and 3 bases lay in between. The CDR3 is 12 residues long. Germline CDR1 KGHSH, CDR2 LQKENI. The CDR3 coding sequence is TGTGCCAGCTCACCGAGGAACACTGAAGCTTTCTTT. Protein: CASSPRNTEAFF. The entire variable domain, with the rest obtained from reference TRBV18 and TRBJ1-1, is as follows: NAGVMQNPRHLVRRRGQEARLRCSPMKGHSHVYWYRQLPEEGLKFMVYLQKENIIDESGMPKERFSAEFPKEGPSILRIQQVVRGDSAAYFCASSPRNTEAFFGQGTRLTVV.

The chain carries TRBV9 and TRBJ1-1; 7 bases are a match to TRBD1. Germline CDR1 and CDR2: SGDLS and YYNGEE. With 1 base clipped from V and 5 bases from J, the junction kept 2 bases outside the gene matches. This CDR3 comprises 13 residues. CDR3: CASSVTGETEAFF. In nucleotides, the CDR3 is TGTGCCAGCAGCGTAACAGGGGAAACTGAAGCTTTCTTT.